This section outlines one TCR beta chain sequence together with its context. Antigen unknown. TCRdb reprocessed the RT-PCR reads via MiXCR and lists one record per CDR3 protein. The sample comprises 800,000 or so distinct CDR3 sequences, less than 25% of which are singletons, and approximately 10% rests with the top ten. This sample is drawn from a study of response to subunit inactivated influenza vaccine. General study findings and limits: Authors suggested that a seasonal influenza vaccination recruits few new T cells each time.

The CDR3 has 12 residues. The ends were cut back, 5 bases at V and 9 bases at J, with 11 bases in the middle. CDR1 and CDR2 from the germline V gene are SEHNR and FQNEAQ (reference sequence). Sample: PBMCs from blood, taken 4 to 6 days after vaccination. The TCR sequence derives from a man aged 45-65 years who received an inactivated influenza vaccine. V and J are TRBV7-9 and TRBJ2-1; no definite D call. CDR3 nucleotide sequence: TGTGCCAGCAGCCTGGCTAGACTTGAGCAGTTCTTC. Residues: CASSLARLEQFF. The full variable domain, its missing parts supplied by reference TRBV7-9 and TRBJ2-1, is DTGVSQNPRHKITKRGQNVTFRCDPISEHNRLYWYRQTLGQGPEFLTYFQNEAQLEKSRLLSDRFSAERPKGSFSTLEIQRTEQGDSAMYLCASSLARLEQFFGPGTRLTVL.